These T cell receptor beta chains were read from a single sample in a study of CD8 T cells in Susac syndrome. TCRdb itself ran the immunoSEQ multiplex PCR reads through MiXCR, one entry per CDR3 protein. The sample includes approximately 190,000 distinct CDR3 sequences, almost 96% of them seen just once. Source material: CD4+ T cells from PBMCs. Receptors were obtained from a human donor with Susac syndrome. CDR3s include the opening cysteine and the closing phenylalanine or tryptophan. A D gene is named only where the DNA matches it firmly. Rows may omit the clone size; those that give it use once, few, many or a size class.

d_gene	abundance	j_gene	v_gene	CDR3nt	CDR3aa
.	.	TRBJ1-1	TRBV27	TGTGCCAGCAGACCCGGGGGCCCAGGCCACATGATGAACACTGAAGCTTTCTTT	CASRPGGPGHMMNTEAFF
.	.	TRBJ2-7	TRBV3-1	TGTGCCAGCAGCCAGGGTCTCTACGAGCAGTACTTC	CASSQGLYEQYF
TRBD1	.	TRBJ2-1	TRBV9	TGTGCCAGCAGCGTAGTGTGGGACAGGTCCTACAATGAGCAGTTCTTC	CASSVVWDRSYNEQFF
.	.	TRBJ2-1	TRBV9	TGTGCCAGCAGCGTAGAGGTGGGGGCCTCCAATGAGCAGTTCTTC	CASSVEVGASNEQFF
.	.	TRBJ2-1	TRBV12-3/TRBV12-4	TGTGCCAGCACCGGAGACAGCAATGAGCAGTTCTTC	CASTGDSNEQFF
.	few	TRBJ2-5	TRBV4-2	TGTGCCAGCTCACCCCCTGGCCGACAAGAGACCCAGTACTTC	CASSPPGRQETQYF
.	.	TRBJ2-5	TRBV20-1	TGCAGTGCTCCCTGGGGGAACCAAGAGACCCAGTACTTC	CSAPWGNQETQYF
.	.	TRBJ1-5	TRBV6-1	TGTGCCAGCAGTGAAGAACGGGGGAGACTAGGTCAGCCCCAGCATTTT	CASSEERGRLGQPQHF
TRBD1	.	TRBJ2-5	TRBV20-1	TGCAGTGCTCCTGAGGACAGGGGGGGAGAGACCCAGTACTTC	CSAPEDRGGETQYF
TRBD2	.	TRBJ2-5	TRBV7-3	TGTGCCAGCAGCTTAGAGGCGGGGGACTGGGAGACCCAGTACTTC	CASSLEAGDWETQYF
.	.	TRBJ1-2	TRBV7-9	TGTGCCAGCAGCTTAGGGGGGCCAGGGCATGGCTACACCTTC	CASSLGGPGHGYTF
.	.	TRBJ2-5	TRBV1	TGCCGCGTCCCGCGGGAGACCCAGTACTTC	CRVPRETQYF
TRBD2	.	TRBJ2-7	TRBV11-2	TGTGCCAGCAGCTCACTAGCGGGGGGATACGACGAGCAGTACTTC	CASSSLAGGYDEQYF
.	.	TRBJ2-7	TRBV30	TGTGCCTGGAGTGGTTCCTACGAGCAGTACTTC	CAWSGSYEQYF
.	once	TRBJ1-2	TRBV20-1	TGCAGTGCGGGGGCAGGGGCTCGGGGCTACACCTTC	CSAGAGARGYTF
TRBD2	few	TRBJ2-7	TRBV4-2	TGTGCCAGCAGCCAAAGCGGGGGGCCTTACGAGCAGTACTTC	CASSQSGGPYEQYF
TRBD2	once	TRBJ2-5	TRBV4-3	TGCGCCAGCAGCCCTACCCCCTTAGCGGGGGGGCGTTTAGAGACCCAGTACTTC	CASSPTPLAGGRLETQYF
.	.	TRBJ2-5	TRBV12-3/TRBV12-4	TGTGCCAGCAGTTTCTTGGCTGTTCGAGAGACCCAGTACTTC	CASSFLAVRETQYF
TRBD1	once	TRBJ1-2	TRBV20-1	TGCAGTGCTGACCGGGACAGGGGTGCTACAGGGGGTGGCTACACCTTC	CSADRDRGATGGGYTF
.	.	TRBJ2-4	TRBV30	TGTGCCTGGAGTTATTCAGGCATTCAGTACTTC	CAWSYSGIQYF
.	.	TRBJ2-5	TRBV12-3/TRBV12-4	TGTGCCAGCAGTTTGGAACTCTCCCAGACCCAGTACTTC	CASSLELSQTQYF
TRBD1	.	TRBJ1-2	TRBV27	TGTGCCAGCAGTCAGGGACAGGGAAACTATGGCTACACCTTC	CASSQGQGNYGYTF
.	once	TRBJ1-5	TRBV6-1	TGTGCCAGCAGCCAACGGAGACAAGGCATTTCGTCCCAGCCCCAGCATTTT	CASSQRRQGISSQPQHF
.	.	TRBJ2-5	TRBV29-1	TGCAGCGTTGAGGGCCAAGAGACCCAGTACTTC	CSVEGQETQYF
.	.	TRBJ2-4	TRBV5-4	TGTGCCAGCAACCCAGGTCAATCGGACATTCAGTACTTC	CASNPGQSDIQYF
.	.	TRBJ2-3	TRBV7-2	TGTGCCAACTACGGGGACTCGGGTCTCACAGATACGCAGTATTTT	CANYGDSGLTDTQYF
.	.	TRBJ2-5	TRBV15	TGTGCCACCAGCAGAGATAATATTGCAGAGACCCAGTACTTC	CATSRDNIAETQYF